This T cell receptor beta chain is drawn from a study of human T cells and chemical hapten exposure. Study information: On the upper back, patch tests were applied with 0.01% DPC and read at 6 days. Study conclusions and caveats: Controls had significantly fewer large CDR3 similarity clusters than were formed by expanded TCRs.

Unique molecular identifiers were attached to individual cDNA molecules during library preparation. TCRdb re-called the RACE reads with MiXCR, one entry per CDR3 protein. The data show tens of thousands of distinct CDR3 sequences, about an eighth seen once. V lost 5 bases, J lost 4 bases, and 4 bases stayed unmatched. Looked up from germline, CDR1 is SGHTA and CDR2 is FQGNSA. CDR3 length equals 13 residues. Concerning this clonotype itself: Its antigen is unidentified.

Time point defined: patch test 1, 2 weeks after DPC sensitization. Treatment defined: therapeutic diphenylcyclopropenone sensitization with weekly scalp DPC. Sequenced material: whole blood, taken in connection with sensitization to the hapten diphenylcyclopropenone (DPC). The rearrangement uses TRBV7-2 and TRBJ1-2; 7 nucleotides align to TRBD1. This clonotype was obtained from a woman aged 55-70 years with alopecia areata. Some clones in this sample may be carry-over from other donors' samples. CDR3 bases: TGTGCCAGCAGCCGGGACAGCTTCTATGGCTACACCTTC. Protein: CASSRDSFYGYTF.